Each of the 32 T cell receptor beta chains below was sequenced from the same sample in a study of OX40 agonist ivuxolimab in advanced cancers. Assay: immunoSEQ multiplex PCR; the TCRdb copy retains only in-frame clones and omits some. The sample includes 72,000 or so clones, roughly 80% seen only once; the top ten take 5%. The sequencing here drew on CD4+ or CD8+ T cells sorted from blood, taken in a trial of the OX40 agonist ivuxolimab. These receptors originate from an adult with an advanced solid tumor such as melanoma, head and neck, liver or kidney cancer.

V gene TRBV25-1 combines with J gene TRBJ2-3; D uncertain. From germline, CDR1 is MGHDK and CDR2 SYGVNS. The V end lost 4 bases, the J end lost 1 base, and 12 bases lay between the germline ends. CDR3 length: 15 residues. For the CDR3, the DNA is TGTGCCAGCAGTGGCAAGGGTGCTCGCACAGATACGCAGTATTTT. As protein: CASSGKGARTDTQYF.

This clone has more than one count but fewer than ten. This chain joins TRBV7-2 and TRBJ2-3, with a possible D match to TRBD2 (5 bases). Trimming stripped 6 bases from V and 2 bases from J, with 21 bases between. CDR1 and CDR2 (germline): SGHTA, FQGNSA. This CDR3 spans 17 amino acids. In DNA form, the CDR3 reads TGTGCCAGCAGACCGGACGTTGGGGAGAGGTTCACAGATACGCAGTATTTT. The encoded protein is CASRPDVGERFTDTQYF.

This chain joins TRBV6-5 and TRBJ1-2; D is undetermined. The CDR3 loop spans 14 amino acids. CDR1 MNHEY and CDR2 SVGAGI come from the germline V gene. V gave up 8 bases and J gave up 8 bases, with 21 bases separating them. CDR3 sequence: CASRPDQTSFGYTF. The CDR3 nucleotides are TGTGCCAGCCGCCCTGACCAAACGTCCTTCGGCTACACCTTC.

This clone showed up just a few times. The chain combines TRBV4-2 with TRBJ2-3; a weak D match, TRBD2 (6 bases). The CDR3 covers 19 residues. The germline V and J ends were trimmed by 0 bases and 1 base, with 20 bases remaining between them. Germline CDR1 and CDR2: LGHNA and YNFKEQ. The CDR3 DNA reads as TGTGCCAGCAGCCAAGACCCCGGGAGCGGTCCCCGGGGCACAGATACGCAGTATTTT. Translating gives CASSQDPGSGPRGTDTQYF.

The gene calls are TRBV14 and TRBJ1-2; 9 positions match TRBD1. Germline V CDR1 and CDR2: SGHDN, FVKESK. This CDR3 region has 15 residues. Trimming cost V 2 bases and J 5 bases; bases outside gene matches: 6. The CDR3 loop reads CASSQFGGQGYGYTF. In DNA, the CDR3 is TGTGCCAGCAGCCAATTCGGAGGACAGGGGTATGGCTACACCTTC.

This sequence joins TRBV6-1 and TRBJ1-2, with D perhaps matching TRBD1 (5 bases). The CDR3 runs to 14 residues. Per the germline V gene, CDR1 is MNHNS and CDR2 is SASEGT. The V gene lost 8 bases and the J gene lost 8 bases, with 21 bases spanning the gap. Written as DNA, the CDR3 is TGTGCCAGCGATGGTGGAGGGGACGGCCGGGGCTACACCTTC. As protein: CASDGGGDGRGYTF.

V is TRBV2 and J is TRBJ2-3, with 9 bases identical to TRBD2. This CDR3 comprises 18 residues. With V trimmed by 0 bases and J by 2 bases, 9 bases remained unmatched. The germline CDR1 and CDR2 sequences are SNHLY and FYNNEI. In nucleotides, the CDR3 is TGTGCCAGCAGTGAAGCGAGGGCTAGCGGGGCTCTCACAGATACGCAGTATTTT. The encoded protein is CASSEARASGALTDTQYF.

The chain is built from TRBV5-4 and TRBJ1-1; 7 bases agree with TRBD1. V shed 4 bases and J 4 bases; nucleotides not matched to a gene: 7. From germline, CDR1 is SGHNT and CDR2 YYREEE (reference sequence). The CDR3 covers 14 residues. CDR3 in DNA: TGTGCCAGCAGCGCCGAGGGGGCGGGCACTGAAGCTTTCTTT. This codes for CASSAEGAGTEAFF.

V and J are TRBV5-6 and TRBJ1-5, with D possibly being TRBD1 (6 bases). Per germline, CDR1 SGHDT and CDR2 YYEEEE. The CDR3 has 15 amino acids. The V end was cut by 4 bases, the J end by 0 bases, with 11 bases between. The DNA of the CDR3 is TGTGCCAGCAGCCGACAGGCGCTTAGCAATCAGCCCCAGCATTTT. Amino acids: CASSRQALSNQPQHF.

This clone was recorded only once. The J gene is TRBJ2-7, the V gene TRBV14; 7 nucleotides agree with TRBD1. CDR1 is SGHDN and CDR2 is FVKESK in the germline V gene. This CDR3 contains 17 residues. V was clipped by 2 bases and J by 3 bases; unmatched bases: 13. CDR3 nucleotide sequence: TGTGCCAGCAGCCAACGACGAACCGGGACAGCCTACTACGAGCAGTACTTC. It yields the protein CASSQRRTGTAYYEQYF.

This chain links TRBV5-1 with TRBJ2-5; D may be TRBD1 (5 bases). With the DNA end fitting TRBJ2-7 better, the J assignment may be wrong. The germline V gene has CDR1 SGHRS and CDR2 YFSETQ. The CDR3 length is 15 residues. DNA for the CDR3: TGCGCCAGCAGCTGGTCTCCAGGGATTAACTACGAGCAGTACTTC. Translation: CASSWSPGINYEQYF.

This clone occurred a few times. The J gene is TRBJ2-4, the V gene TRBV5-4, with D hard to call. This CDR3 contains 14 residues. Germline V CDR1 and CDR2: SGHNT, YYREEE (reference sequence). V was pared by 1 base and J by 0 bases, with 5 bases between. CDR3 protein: CASSLFGAKNIQYF. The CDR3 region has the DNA TGTGCCAGCAGCTTGTTTGGAGCCAAAAACATTCAGTACTTC.

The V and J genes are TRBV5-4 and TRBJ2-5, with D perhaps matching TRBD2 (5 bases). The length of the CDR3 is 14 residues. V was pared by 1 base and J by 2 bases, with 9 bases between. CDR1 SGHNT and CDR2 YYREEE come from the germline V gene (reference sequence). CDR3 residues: CASSLLQRQETQYF. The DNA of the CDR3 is TGTGCCAGCAGCTTGTTGCAGCGGCAAGAGACCCAGTACTTC.

In DNA, the CDR3 is TGTGCCAGCAGCTTAGGGCCCAGCTGGACTGAAGCTTTCTTT. This sequence encodes CASSLGPSWTEAFF. The rearrangement joins TRBV11-3 to TRBJ1-1; no reliable D call. CDR3 length: 14 residues. The germline V gene has CDR1 SGHNT and CDR2 YENEEA. Trimming took 1 base from V and 5 from J, leaving 11 bases between them. Filled out from reference TRBV11-3 and TRBJ1-1, the complete variable domain reads EAGVVQSPRYKIIEKKQPVAFWCNPISGHNTLYWYLQNLGQGPELLIRYENEEAVDDSQLPKDRFSAERLKGVDSTLKIQPAELGDSAVYLCASSLGPSWTEAFFGQGTRLTVV.

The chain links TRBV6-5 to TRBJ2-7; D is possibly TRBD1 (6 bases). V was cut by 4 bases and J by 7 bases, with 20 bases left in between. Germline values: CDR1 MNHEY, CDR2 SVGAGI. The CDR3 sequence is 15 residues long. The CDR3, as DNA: TGTGCCAGCAGTTTGGGGGCTAATAGCTTGGGGGAGCAGTACTTC. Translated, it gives CASSLGANSLGEQYF.

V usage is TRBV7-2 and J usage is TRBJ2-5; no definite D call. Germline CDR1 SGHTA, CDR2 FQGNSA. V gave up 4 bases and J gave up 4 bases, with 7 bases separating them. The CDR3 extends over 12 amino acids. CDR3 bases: TGTGCCAGCAGCTCACTACGAGAGACCCAGTACTTC. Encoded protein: CASSSLRETQYF.

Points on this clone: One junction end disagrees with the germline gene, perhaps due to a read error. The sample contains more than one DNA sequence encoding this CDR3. The CDR3 sequence is CATSQGMAGGYTF. The CDR3 nucleotides are TGCGCCACCTCACAAGGGATGGCGGGGGGCTACACCTTC. V and J are TRBV15 and TRBJ1-2; no firm D call. Germline values: CDR1 LNHNV, CDR2 YYDKDF (reference sequence). The CDR3 spans 13 residues.

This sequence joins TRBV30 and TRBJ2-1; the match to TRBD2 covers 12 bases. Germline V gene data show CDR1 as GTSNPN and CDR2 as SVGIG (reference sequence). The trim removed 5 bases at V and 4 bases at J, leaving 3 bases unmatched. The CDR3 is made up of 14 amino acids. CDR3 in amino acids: CAWALAGGYNEQFF. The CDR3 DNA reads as TGTGCCTGGGCACTAGCGGGAGGTTACAATGAGCAGTTCTTC.

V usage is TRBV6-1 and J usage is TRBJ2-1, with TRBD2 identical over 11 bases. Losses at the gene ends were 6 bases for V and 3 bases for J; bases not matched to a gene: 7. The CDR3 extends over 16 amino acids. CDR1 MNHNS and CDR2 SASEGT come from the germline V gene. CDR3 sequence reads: CASRELAGVDYNEQFF. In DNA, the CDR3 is TGTGCCAGCAGAGAACTAGCGGGAGTTGACTACAATGAGCAGTTCTTC.

The CDR3 protein is CASSEGGGTGPDEQYF. Here the CDR3 DNA reads TGTGCCAGCAGTGAGGGGGGCGGGACAGGGCCGGACGAGCAGTACTTC. J is TRBJ2-7 and V is TRBV6-1; 9 bases match TRBD1. Per germline, CDR1 MNHNS and CDR2 SASEGT. The CDR3 contains 16 residues. The junction had 11 bases not matched to a gene; V was cut back by 3 bases and J by 5 bases.

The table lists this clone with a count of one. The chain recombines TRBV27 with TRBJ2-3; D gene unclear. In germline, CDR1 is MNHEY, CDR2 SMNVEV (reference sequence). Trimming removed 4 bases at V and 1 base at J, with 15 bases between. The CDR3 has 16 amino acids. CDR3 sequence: CASSSPSSAGTDTQYF. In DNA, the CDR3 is TGTGCCAGCAGTTCCCCCTCCTCTGCGGGCACAGATACGCAGTATTTT.

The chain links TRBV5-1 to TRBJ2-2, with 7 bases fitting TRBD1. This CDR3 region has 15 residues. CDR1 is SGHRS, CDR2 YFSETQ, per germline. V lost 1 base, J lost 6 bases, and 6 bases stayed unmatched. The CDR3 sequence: CASSLQGGEAGELFF. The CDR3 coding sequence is TGCGCCAGCAGCTTGCAAGGGGGCGAGGCCGGGGAGCTGTTTTTT.

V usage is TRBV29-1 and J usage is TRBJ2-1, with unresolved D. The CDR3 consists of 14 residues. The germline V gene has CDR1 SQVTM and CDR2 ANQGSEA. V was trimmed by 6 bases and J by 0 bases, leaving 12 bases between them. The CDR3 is CSVPIATSYNEQFF. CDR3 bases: TGCAGCGTCCCGATTGCCACCTCCTACAATGAGCAGTTCTTC.

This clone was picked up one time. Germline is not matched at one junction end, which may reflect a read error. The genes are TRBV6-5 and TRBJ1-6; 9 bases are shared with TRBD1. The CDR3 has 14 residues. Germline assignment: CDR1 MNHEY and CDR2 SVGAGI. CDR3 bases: TGTGCCAGCAGTGACTCGGGACAGGGTTCACCCCTCCACTTT. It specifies CASSDSGQGSPLHF.

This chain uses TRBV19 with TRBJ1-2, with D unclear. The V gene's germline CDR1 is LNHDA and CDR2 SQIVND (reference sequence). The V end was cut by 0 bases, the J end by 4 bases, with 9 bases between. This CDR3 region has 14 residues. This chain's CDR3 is CASSIEEGFYGYTF. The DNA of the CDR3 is TGTGCCAGTAGTATAGAGGAGGGTTTCTATGGCTACACCTTC.

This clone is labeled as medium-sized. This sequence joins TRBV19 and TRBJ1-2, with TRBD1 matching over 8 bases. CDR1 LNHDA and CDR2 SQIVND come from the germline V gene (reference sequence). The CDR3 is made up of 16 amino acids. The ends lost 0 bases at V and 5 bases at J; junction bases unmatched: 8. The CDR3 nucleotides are TGTGCCAGTAGTATAGACAGGGGGCACCCATTTTATGGCTACACCTTC. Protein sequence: CASSIDRGHPFYGYTF.

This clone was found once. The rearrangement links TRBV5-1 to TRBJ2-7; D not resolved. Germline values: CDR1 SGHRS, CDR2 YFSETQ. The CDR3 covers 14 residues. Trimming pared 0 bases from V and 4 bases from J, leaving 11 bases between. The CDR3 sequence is CASSLDSDLYEQYF. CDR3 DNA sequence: TGCGCCAGCAGCTTGGACTCCGACCTGTACGAGCAGTACTTC. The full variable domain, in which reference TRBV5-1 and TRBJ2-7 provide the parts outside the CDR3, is KAGVTQTPRYLIKTRGQQVTLSCSPISGHRSVSWYQQTPGQGLQFLFEYFSETQRNKGNFPGRFSGRQFSNSRSEMNVSTLELGDSALYLCASSLDSDLYEQYFGPGTRLTVT.

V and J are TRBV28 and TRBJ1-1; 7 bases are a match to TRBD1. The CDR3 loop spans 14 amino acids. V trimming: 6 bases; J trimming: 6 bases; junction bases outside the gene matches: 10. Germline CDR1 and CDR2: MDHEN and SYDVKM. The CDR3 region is CASRPGTAKPEAFF. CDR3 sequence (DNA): TGTGCCAGCAGACCTGGGACAGCAAAACCTGAAGCTTTCTTT.

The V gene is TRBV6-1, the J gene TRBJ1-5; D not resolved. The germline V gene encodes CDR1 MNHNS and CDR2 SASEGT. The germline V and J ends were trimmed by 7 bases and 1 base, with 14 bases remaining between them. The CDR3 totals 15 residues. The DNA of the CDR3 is TGTGCCAGCACCTACACGGTCGTGAGCAATCAGCCCCAGCATTTT. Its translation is CASTYTVVSNQPQHF.

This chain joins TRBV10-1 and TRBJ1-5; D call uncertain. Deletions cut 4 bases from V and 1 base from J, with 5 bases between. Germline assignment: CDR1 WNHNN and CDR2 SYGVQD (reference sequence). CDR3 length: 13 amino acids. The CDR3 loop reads CASSGRSNQPQHF. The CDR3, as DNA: TGCGCCAGCAGTGGCAGGAGCAATCAGCCCCAGCATTTT.

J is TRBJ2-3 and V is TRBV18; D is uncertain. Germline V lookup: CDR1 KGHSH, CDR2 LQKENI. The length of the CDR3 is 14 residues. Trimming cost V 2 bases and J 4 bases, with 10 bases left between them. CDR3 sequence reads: CASSPGLVADTQYF. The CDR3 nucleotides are TGTGCCAGCTCACCAGGTCTGGTAGCAGATACGCAGTATTTT.

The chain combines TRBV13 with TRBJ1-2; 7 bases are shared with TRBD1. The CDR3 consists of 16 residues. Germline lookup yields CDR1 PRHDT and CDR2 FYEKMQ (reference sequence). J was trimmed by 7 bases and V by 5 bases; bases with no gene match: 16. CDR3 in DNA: TGTGCCAGCAGCCACAGACAGGGAGGGATTTGGGGTGGCTACACCTTC. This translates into CASSHRQGGIWGGYTF.